This T cell receptor (beta chain) was captured by sequencing in a study of blood T cell repertoires in COVID-19. Study context: T cells, B-cell-depleted T cells, or PBMCs supplied cDNA or gDNA.

Germline CDR1 is SGHRS and CDR2 is YFSETQ. CDR3 length equals 17 residues. V dropped 4 bases and J dropped 7; count of bases not matched to a gene: 17. Profiling relied on immunoSEQ multiplex PCR, and the TCRdb table lists in-frame clones only, not all of them. The sample holds hundreds of thousands of clones; approximately 85% are singletons and the top ten take around 7.2%. This receptor was obtained from a human donor in a cohort sampled during active COVID-19. Sequenced: peripheral blood. The chain has TRBV5-1 and TRBJ1-1; 9 bases line up with TRBD1. Here the CDR3 reads CASSLFAPGQGGLEAFF. The CDR3 nucleotides are TGCGCCAGCAGCCTCTTTGCCCCGGGACAGGGAGGACTTGAAGCTTTCTTT.